One sample yielded the 15 T cell receptor beta chains listed below, sequenced in a study of T cells in Graves' hyperthyroidism and ophthalmopathy. Amplification of TCR beta CDR3 regions was performed using RNA transcripts as template. RT-PCR in the first round (using the HTBI primer set) targeted the TCR CDR3. TCRdb processed the multiplex PCR reads anew with MiXCR; each CDR3 protein has one entry. This sample has about 55,000 distinct CDR3 sequences, with about 57% found just once. The material sequenced was blood. Receptors originate from a woman aged 55-69 years with Graves' ophthalmopathy.

This clonotype has only one observation. The rearrangement joins TRBV5-1 to TRBJ2-2; the D gene is possibly TRBD1 (5 bases). The CDR3 is 14 amino acids. Per germline, CDR1 SGHRS and CDR2 YFSETQ. The germline V and J ends were trimmed by 3 bases and 0 bases, with 6 bases remaining between them. CDR3 in amino acids: CASSSGTNTGELFF. CDR3 in DNA: TGCGCCAGCAGCTCAGGGACGAACACCGGGGAGCTGTTTTTT.

This clonotype has just one count. The chain joins TRBV2 to TRBJ2-7; 8 bases are shared with TRBD2. The CDR3 is 15 amino acids. CDR1 and CDR2 (germline): SNHLY, FYNNEI. V dropped 3 bases and J dropped 5; count of bases not matched to a gene: 9. CDR3 sequence reads: CASSEPPGLEDEQYF. CDR3 nucleotide sequence: TGTGCCAGCAGTGAGCCCCCGGGACTAGAGGACGAGCAGTACTTC.

The sample holds many counts of this clonotype. The genes are TRBV19 and TRBJ1-5; 7 bases match TRBD1. The CDR3 has 16 residues. Germline loops: CDR1 LNHDA, CDR2 SQIVND (reference sequence). Germline trimming cut 4 bases from V and 0 bases from J; bases unmatched to any gene: 6. The CDR3 DNA follows: TGTGCCAGTAGTAACAGGGGACCTCATAGCAATCAGCCCCAGCATTTT. Encoded protein: CASSNRGPHSNQPQHF.

Comment on this clonotype: Relative to the germline gene, one junction end is altered; a read error may explain this. The rearrangement joins TRBV11-1 to TRBJ2-7, with 10 bases identical to TRBD2. CDR1 is SGHAT and CDR2 is FQDESV in the germline V gene (reference sequence). The CDR3 covers 16 residues. The CDR3, as DNA: TGTGCCAGCAGCCATACTAGCGGGGCGAGCGCCTACAAGCAGTACTTC. Protein product: CASSHTSGASAYKQYF.

The J gene is TRBJ2-5, the V gene TRBV6-5, with 7 nucleotides matching TRBD1. Trimming took 5 bases from V and 2 from J; bases not matched to a gene: 11. Germline values: CDR1 MNHEY, CDR2 SVGAGI. This CDR3 region has 16 residues. This CDR3 reads CASSPPTGTVQETQYF. In DNA form, the CDR3 reads TGTGCCAGCAGTCCTCCGACCGGGACAGTTCAAGAGACCCAGTACTTC.

This chain joins TRBV4-1 and TRBJ1-5; 9 bases line up with TRBD1. CDR1 and CDR2 (germline): MGHRA, YSYEKL. The CDR3 consists of 16 residues. V trimming: 5 bases; J trimming: 1 base; junction bases outside the gene matches: 6. The CDR3 coding sequence is TGCGCCAGCAGCAGCCCCGGGACAGGGAGCAATCAGCCCCAGCATTTT. This encodes CASSSPGTGSNQPQHF.

This chain uses TRBV6-4 with TRBJ2-1; 11 nucleotides align to TRBD2. J lost 7 bases, V lost 2 bases, and 4 bases had no gene match. The CDR3 is made up of 15 amino acids. Germline-derived CDR1 and CDR2 are MRHNA and SNTAGT. The CDR3 sequence is CASSDGTSGWNEQFF. Here the CDR3 DNA reads TGTGCCAGCAGTGACGGGACTAGCGGCTGGAATGAGCAGTTCTTC.

Ten or more counts support this clonotype. The chain employs TRBV12-3 or TRBV12-4 and TRBJ2-1, with D perhaps matching TRBD1 or TRBD2 (5 bases each). The V gene lost 1 base and the J gene lost 6 bases, with 7 bases spanning the gap. The CDR3 loop spans 13 amino acids. As DNA, the CDR3 is TGTGCCAGCAGTTTAGGAGGGGCCAATGAGCAGTTCTTC. It is translated as CASSLGGANEQFF.

The V and J genes are TRBV6-5 and TRBJ1-1; unclear D gene. Trimming stripped 7 bases from V and 3 bases from J, with 12 bases between. The CDR3 is made up of 13 amino acids. Looked up from germline, CDR1 is MNHEY and CDR2 is SVGAGI. The CDR3 reads CASNSHGDTEAFF. The CDR3 coding sequence is TGTGCCAGCAACTCACATGGAGACACTGAAGCTTTCTTT.

A word on this clonotype: At one of its ends the junction is not consistent with the germline gene, which may arise from a read error. The genes are TRBV5-1 and TRBJ1-4, with 8 bases fitting TRBD1. This CDR3 contains 14 residues. Per germline, CDR1 SGHRS and CDR2 YFSETQ. CDR3 DNA sequence: TGCGCCAGCAGCTTGAACAGGGGGAATGAAAAGCTGGTTTTT. Amino acid sequence: CASSLNRGNEKLVF.

The sample holds a few counts of this clonotype. The V call is TRBV19, the J call TRBJ1-2; possible D gene TRBD1, 5 bases. V lost 9 bases, J lost 12 bases, and 23 bases lay in between. The germline V gene has CDR1 LNHDA and CDR2 SQIVND (reference sequence). The CDR3 contains 13 residues. CDR3 in DNA: TGTGCCAGCGACCTTGGGGGATCGTCTGGAAACACCTTC. Protein: CASDLGGSSGNTF.

The genes are TRBV7-3 and TRBJ2-7; 7 bases map to TRBD2. This CDR3 region has 15 residues. From germline, CDR1 is SGHTA and CDR2 FQGTGA. The V and J ends lost 4 bases and 7 bases, in that order; junction bases with no gene match: 13. CDR3 DNA: TGTGCCAGCAGCTCAATAGCGGGTCGGGCCGGGGAGCAGTACTTC. Translating it yields CASSSIAGRAGEQYF.

In its sample, this clonotype was seen many times. V gene TRBV5-1 combines with J gene TRBJ1-5; D possibly corresponds to TRBD1 (6 bases). Trimming took 0 bases from V and 2 from J, leaving 9 bases between them. The germline V gene encodes CDR1 SGHRS and CDR2 YFSETQ. The CDR3 contains 15 residues. CDR3 residues: CASSLEPGGNQPQHF. CDR3 nucleotides: TGCGCCAGCAGCTTGGAGCCAGGGGGCAATCAGCCCCAGCATTTT.

In this sample, this clonotype turned up many times. The chain employs TRBV4-3 and TRBJ1-2; D is possibly TRBD1 (6 bases). Germline V CDR1 and CDR2: LGHNA, YSLEER. With 0 bases removed from V and 6 bases from J, the gap between germline ends came to 14 bases. This CDR3 has 15 amino acids. The CDR3 nucleotides are TGCGCCAGCAGCCAAGAAATGGACAGCCTCGATGGCTACACCTTC. This codes for CASSQEMDSLDGYTF.

There are many counts of this clonotype. This sequence joins TRBV20-1 and TRBJ2-4; D remains ambiguous. V was shortened by 4 bases and J by 1 base, with 8 bases between the two germline ends. The germline CDR1 and CDR2 sequences are DFQATT and SNEGSKA (reference sequence). The CDR3 totals 13 residues. Here the CDR3 DNA reads TGCAGTGCTACTGGGTCCGCCAAAAACATTCAGTACTTC. It is translated as CSATGSAKNIQYF.